This T cell receptor beta chain is drawn from a study of cytomegalovirus exposure and HLA in healthy donors. Study-level findings and limits: CMV serostatus was the only immune exposure information that was available. With later analysis, a missense DCLRE1C variant became linked to TCR beta V- and J-gene trimming.

The PCR made use of 60 Vbeta and 13 Jbeta primers. This table comes from immunoSEQ multiplex PCR, and its TCRdb copy is limited to in-frame clones, with some not included. The sample has 90,000 to 110,000 clones; roughly three quarters are singletons. The CDR3 has 14 amino acids. Trimming cost V 2 bases and J 8 bases, with 11 bases left between them. In germline, CDR1 is SGHRS, CDR2 YFSETQ. This clone was counted a few times. Its antigen is unidentified. This receptor was identified in a woman in her fifties or sixties in good health and CMV-seropositive. The sequenced sample consisted of PBMCs. The chain has TRBV5-1 and TRBJ1-6; D perhaps matches TRBD1 (5 bases). The CDR3 spells CASSFGAGDSPLHF. The CDR3 nucleotides read TGCGCCAGCAGCTTTGGGGCCGGCGATTCACCCCTCCACTTT. Filled out from reference TRBV5-1 and TRBJ1-6, the complete variable domain reads KAGVTQTPRYLIKTRGQQVTLSCSPISGHRSVSWYQQTPGQGLQFLFEYFSETQRNKGNFPGRFSGRQFSNSRSEMNVSTLELGDSALYLCASSFGAGDSPLHFGNGTRLTVT.